The 32 T cell receptor beta chains below come from one sample, sequenced in a study of CD8 T cells in ankylosing spondylitis (dated by TCRdb to 2016 to 2017). Library method: 5' RACE. The listed sequencing device is Illumina HiSeq 2500. TCRdb redid the processing of the public reads, applying fastp at Q25 and MiXCR, and retained in-frame beta chains. Identical CDR3 proteins give one entry, which carries the most common genes and DNA. This sample lists 220,000 or so distinct CDR3 sequences; 18% were detected once. Together, the top ten hold about 44% of the sample. These TCRs are of unknown antigen specificity. The investigation overall reported the following: Blood from ankylosing spondylitis patients appeared to be characterized by a TCR beta motif composed of under 10 highly homologous amino acid variants.

Material for sequencing was blood, either unsorted or a sorted T cell fraction (not recorded which). These receptors were collected from a male donor with ankylosing spondylitis.

This clonotype has a handful of counts. V is TRBV24-1 and J is TRBJ2-1; D is unclear. CDR3 length: 14 amino acids. From germline, CDR1 is KGHDR and CDR2 SFDVKD. V shed 10 bases and J shed 0 bases, with 12 bases lying between them. This chain's CDR3 is CATQDPYSYNEQFF. The CDR3, as DNA: TGTGCCACTCAGGACCCGTACTCCTACAATGAGCAGTTCTTC.

The chain has TRBV20-1 and TRBJ2-5; D is possibly TRBD2 (6 bases). Germline V gene lookup returns CDR1 DFQATT and CDR2 SNEGSKA (reference sequence). With 0 bases removed from V and 3 bases from J, the gap between germline ends came to 11 bases. The CDR3 runs to 14 residues. The CDR3 here is CSARDLWGEETQYF. The CDR3, as DNA: TGCAGTGCTAGAGATCTGTGGGGGGAAGAGACCCAGTACTTC.

The sample holds many counts of this clonotype. The V and J genes are TRBV5-6 and TRBJ2-3; the D gene could be TRBD1 or TRBD2 (6 bases each). Germline CDR1 reads SGHDT; CDR2 reads YYEEEE. Between the trimmed V and J ends, which lost 0 bases and 0 bases, there was a span of 8 bases. The CDR3 loop spans 15 amino acids. CDR3 sequence: CASSLAGASTDTQYF. CDR3 sequence (DNA): TGTGCCAGCAGCTTGGCGGGGGCGAGCACAGATACGCAGTATTTT.

In this sample, this clonotype turned up once. A much larger clone differs from this one at a single base, so this may be a read error. Given the absence of the conserved phenylalanine or tryptophan at the CDR3 end, a read error is likely. The chain's CDR3 is CASSSWGRTEAFS. Here the CDR3 DNA reads TGTGCCAGCAGTTCCTGGGGGAGGACTGAAGCTTTCTCT. This chain connects TRBV12-3 or TRBV12-4 to TRBJ1-1; a possible D gene is TRBD1 (5 bases). V lost 4 bases, J lost 5 bases, and 11 bases lay in between. This CDR3 has 13 amino acids.

This CDR3 reads CASSLVQSGTGELFF. In nucleotides, the CDR3 is TGTGCCAGCAGCTTAGTCCAGAGTGGCACCGGGGAGCTGTTTTTT. This sequence joins TRBV7-9 and TRBJ2-2, with D unclear. Trimming left V 1 base short and J 4 bases short, with 10 bases between. CDR3 length: 15 residues. Germline CDR1 is SEHNR and CDR2 is FQNEAQ (reference sequence).

This chain uses TRBV5-1 with TRBJ2-7; D is ambiguous. CDR1 is SGHRS, CDR2 YFSETQ, per germline. V lost 4 bases, J lost 2 bases, and 13 bases lay in between. CDR3 length: 14 amino acids. CDR3 sequence: CASSGPPIAYEQYF. CDR3 in DNA: TGCGCCAGCAGCGGGCCACCTATCGCCTACGAGCAGTACTTC.

This clonotype was recorded a few times. This chain uses TRBV20-1 with TRBJ2-1; 8 positions match TRBD2. With V trimmed by 5 bases and J by 2 bases, 8 bases remained unmatched. The length of the CDR3 is 15 residues. Germline values: CDR1 DFQATT, CDR2 SNEGSKA (reference sequence). CDR3 region: CSAYPTSGTYNEQFF. The CDR3 bases are TGCAGTGCTTACCCCACTAGCGGTACCTACAATGAGCAGTTCTTC.

This clonotype came up a few times. The chain employs TRBV7-3 and TRBJ2-3, with D hard to call. This CDR3 has 13 amino acids. V gave up 5 bases and J gave up 4 bases, with 10 bases separating them. CDR1 SGHTA and CDR2 FQGTGA come from the germline V gene. CDR3 protein: CASSRIIADTQYF. DNA of the CDR3: TGTGCCAGCAGCCGGATTATCGCAGATACGCAGTATTTT.

This clonotype has just a few counts. The chain carries TRBV10-2 and TRBJ2-3; a weak D match, TRBD1 (5 bases). Germline V gene lookup returns CDR1 WSHSY and CDR2 SAAADI. The germline V and J ends were trimmed by 8 bases and 2 bases, with 11 bases remaining between them. The CDR3 loop spans 13 amino acids. CDR3 sequence: CASGAGTTDTQYF. CDR3 coding DNA: TGCGCCAGCGGGGCAGGAACCACAGATACGCAGTATTTT.

This clonotype turned up a few times. The chain employs TRBV7-2 and TRBJ2-5; D call uncertain. This CDR3 has 12 residues. The V and J ends lost 2 bases and 5 bases respectively, with 6 bases between them. Germline V gene sequence: CDR1 SGHTA, CDR2 FQGNSA. CDR3 loop: CASSLSAETQYF. The DNA for the CDR3 is TGTGCCAGCAGCTTATCGGCGGAGACCCAGTACTTC.

This clonotype was detected a few times. The rearrangement joins TRBV24-1 to TRBJ2-2, with D possibly TRBD2 on 5 matching bases. CDR3 size: 12 residues. Germline-derived CDR1 and CDR2 are KGHDR and SFDVKD. V lost 4 bases, J lost 6 bases, and 5 bases lay in between. The CDR3 loop is CATSEGAGELFF. CDR3 DNA: TGTGCCACCAGTGAGGGAGCCGGGGAGCTGTTTTTT.

Of note for this clonotype: The conserved closing phenylalanine or tryptophan is absent in this CDR3, likely reflecting a read error. The V and J genes are TRBV5-4 and TRBJ2-1; tentative D call: TRBD2 (6 bases). Germline values: CDR1 SGHNT, CDR2 YYREEE (reference sequence). This CDR3 region has 17 residues. Trimming removed 0 bases at V and 12 bases at J, with 25 bases between. CDR3 region: CASSLEGGALGIKGQFL. CDR3 in DNA: TGTGCCAGCAGCTTGGAAGGAGGGGCCTTGGGAATTAAAGGGCAGTTCCTC.

J is TRBJ2-7 and V is TRBV11-2, with D unclear. V was cut by 1 base and J by 0 bases, with 19 bases left in between. The CDR3 spans 18 residues. CDR1 SGHAT and CDR2 FQNNGV come from the germline V gene. The CDR3 sequence: CASSLGSPYSTSSYEQYF. In nucleotides, the CDR3 is TGTGCCAGCAGCTTAGGTTCTCCCTATTCGACGAGCTCCTACGAGCAGTACTTC.

This clonotype came up a few times. The chain carries TRBV3-1 and TRBJ2-1; 13 bases map to TRBD2. Germline CDR1 reads LGHDT; CDR2 reads YNNKEL (reference sequence). The V and J ends lost 4 bases and 8 bases, in that order; junction bases with no gene match: 8. CDR3 length: 16 amino acids. The CDR3 coding sequence is TGTGCCAGCAGCCCCCCCGGACTAGCGGGGGTCGATGAGCAGTTCTTC. Residues: CASSPPGLAGVDEQFF.

The sample holds many counts of this clonotype. This chain links TRBV29-1 with TRBJ2-1; unclear D gene. Deletions cut 3 bases from V and 10 bases from J, with 19 bases between. Per the germline V gene, CDR1 is SQVTM and CDR2 is ANQGSEA. CDR3 length: 14 amino acids. This CDR3 reads CSVEDGLIKGEQFF. The CDR3, as DNA: TGCAGCGTTGAGGACGGGCTGATAAAAGGGGAGCAGTTCTTC.

The chain employs TRBV6-1 and TRBJ2-3; D is possibly TRBD2 (6 bases). The CDR3 extends over 15 amino acids. Trimming stripped 2 bases from V and 8 bases from J, with 17 bases between. The germline CDR1 and CDR2 sequences are MNHNS and SASEGT. CDR3 sequence reads: CASSETGEAWVTQYF. The CDR3 nucleotides read TGTGCCAGCAGTGAAACGGGAGAGGCTTGGGTTACGCAGTATTTT.

This clonotype has a handful of counts. The chain combines TRBV19 with TRBJ2-7; the D gene is possibly TRBD1 (5 bases). The length of the CDR3 is 15 residues. V lost 3 bases to trimming and J lost 0 bases, with 12 bases between them. Germline assignment: CDR1 LNHDA and CDR2 SQIVND (reference sequence). The CDR3 DNA reads TGTGCCAGTAGTATTACGGTGACAGCCTCCTACGAGCAGTACTTC. As protein: CASSITVTASYEQYF.

A remark on this clonotype: The CDR3 end shows no conserved phenylalanine or tryptophan, and so a read error is likely. The V and J genes are TRBV20-1 and TRBJ2-1; 11 bases are shared with TRBD1. CDR3 size: 16 residues. The germline V gene has CDR1 DFQATT and CDR2 SNEGSKA (reference sequence). V lost 0 bases, J lost 7 bases, and 8 bases stayed unmatched. Written as DNA, the CDR3 is TGCAGTGCTAGAGACCCGGACAGGGGGCTTAGTAATGAGCAGTTCTTA. It encodes CSARDPDRGLSNEQFL.

This clonotype was seen only a few times. The chain recombines TRBV12-3 or TRBV12-4 with TRBJ1-1, with a tentative D call TRBD1 (6 bases). V was clipped by 1 base and J by 6 bases, with 15 bases between them. This CDR3 has 15 amino acids. CDR3 in amino acids: CASSLGPGGRAEAFF. Here the CDR3 DNA reads TGTGCCAGCAGTTTAGGTCCGGGGGGGCGGGCTGAAGCTTTCTTT.

The chain carries TRBV28 and TRBJ2-7, with D possibly TRBD2 on 7 matching bases. The length of the CDR3 is 16 residues. Germline V CDR1 and CDR2: MDHEN, SYDVKM. V lost 6 bases to trimming and J lost 5 bases, with 23 bases between them. CDR3 residues: CASSSPTEGGANEQYF. The CDR3 DNA follows: TGTGCCAGCAGCTCACCGACAGAGGGGGGGGCGAACGAGCAGTACTTC.

This clonotype was counted between two and nine times. The chain combines TRBV4-1 with TRBJ1-1; 12 nucleotides agree with TRBD1. There are 16 residues in the CDR3. Germline V gene sequence: CDR1 MGHRA, CDR2 YSYEKL. The J segment lost 3 bases and the V segment lost 5 bases, leaving 7 bases of the junction unmatched. CDR3: CASSGTGGARYTEAFF. The CDR3 DNA is TGCGCCAGCAGCGGGACAGGGGGCGCCCGATACACTGAAGCTTTCTTT.

The table lists this clonotype with a count of one. This chain connects TRBV27 to TRBJ2-2; 7 bases map to TRBD1. Germline loops: CDR1 MNHEY, CDR2 SMNVEV (reference sequence). Unmatched junction bases numbered 9, after V lost 5 bases and J lost 6 bases. The CDR3 totals 15 residues. DNA of the CDR3: TGTGCCAGCAGTCCCGCGACAGGGCGCTCCGGGGAGCTGTTTTTT. The encoded protein is CASSPATGRSGELFF.

Regarding this clonotype: Relative to the germline gene, one junction end is altered; a read error may explain this. The chain has TRBV10-3 and TRBJ2-7; 7 nucleotides line up with TRBD1. Germline-derived CDR1 and CDR2 are ENHRY and SYGVKD. CDR3 length equals 12 residues. DNA for the CDR3: TGTGCCATCTGTGAAGGGGGCGACGAGCAGTACTTC. Its translation is CAICEGGDEQYF.

This clonotype was recorded a few times. The V gene is TRBV20-1, the J gene TRBJ2-3; 11 bases align to TRBD2. The ends lost 4 bases at V and 2 bases at J; junction bases unmatched: 5. The CDR3 extends over 15 amino acids. Germline CDR1 reads DFQATT; CDR2 reads SNEGSKA (reference sequence). The CDR3 protein is CSAIRLAGLTDTQYF. CDR3 coding DNA: TGCAGTGCTATACGACTAGCGGGACTCACAGATACGCAGTATTTT.

This clonotype turned up a few times. The chain combines TRBV20-1 with TRBJ2-7, with a weak D call TRBD2 (6 bases). Germline V CDR1 and CDR2: DFQATT, SNEGSKA (reference sequence). V was shortened by 3 bases and J by 3 bases, with 9 bases between the two germline ends. CDR3 length: 12 residues. In nucleotides, the CDR3 is TGCAGTGCTAGGGGTAGCGGCTACGAGCAGTACTTC. It specifies CSARGSGYEQYF.

This clonotype showed up just a few times. The rearrangement joins TRBV28 to TRBJ2-7; TRBD1 is a possible D gene (6 bases). Germline CDR1 and CDR2: MDHEN and SYDVKM. V dropped 7 bases and J dropped 4 bases, with 14 bases sitting between them. CDR3 length: 13 amino acids. The chain's CDR3 is CASTVPGEYEQYF. As DNA, the CDR3 is TGTGCCAGCACAGTTCCAGGGGAGTACGAGCAGTACTTC.

The CDR3 loop reads CASSDVAGSSYEQYF. The CDR3 DNA is TGTGCCAGCAGTGACGTAGCGGGAAGCTCCTACGAGCAGTACTTC. The J gene is TRBJ2-7, the V gene TRBV6-1; TRBD2 aligns across 8 bases. In germline, CDR1 is MNHNS, CDR2 SASEGT. The CDR3 extends over 15 amino acids. V lost 3 bases, J lost 0 bases, and 4 bases stayed unmatched.

This clonotype was counted a few times. The chain joins TRBV13 to TRBJ2-1; 9 nucleotides align to TRBD2. The V and J ends lost 4 bases and 9 bases, in that order; junction bases with no gene match: 10. CDR1 is PRHDT and CDR2 is FYEKMQ in the germline V gene (reference sequence). This CDR3 has 15 amino acids. CDR3 amino acids: CASSSIAGVGTEQFF. The CDR3 DNA follows: TGTGCCAGCAGCTCCATAGCGGGAGTCGGTACTGAGCAGTTCTTC.

The CDR3 region is CASSAGQAPTDTQYF. The CDR3, as DNA: TGTGCCAGCAGCGCGGGACAGGCCCCCACAGATACGCAGTATTTT. This chain joins TRBV6-4 and TRBJ2-3, with TRBD1 matching 8 bases. Germline CDR1 is MRHNA and CDR2 is SNTAGT. Trimming took 6 bases from V and 2 from J; bases not matched to a gene: 7. The CDR3 sequence is 15 residues long.

The rearrangement links TRBV7-6 to TRBJ1-1; D gene uncertain. Trimming stripped 4 bases from V and 3 bases from J, with 15 bases between. The CDR3 is 15 amino acids. Germline lookup yields CDR1 SGHVS and CDR2 FNYEAQ. The CDR3 region has the DNA TGTGCCAGCAGCTCTACATTGGTCGGTTACACTGAAGCTTTCTTT. It yields the protein CASSSTLVGYTEAFF.

The CDR3 sequence is CASSQAPRTGGIYNEQFF. DNA of the CDR3: TGCGCCAGCAGCCAGGCTCCAAGGACAGGGGGCATCTACAATGAGCAGTTCTTC. V gene TRBV4-1 combines with J gene TRBJ2-1; 11 bases match TRBD1. With V trimmed by 3 bases and J by 3 bases, 10 bases remained unmatched. The CDR3 is 18 amino acids. Germline loops: CDR1 MGHRA, CDR2 YSYEKL.

V gene TRBV29-1 combines with J gene TRBJ1-2, with D possibly TRBD1 on 6 matching bases. The length of the CDR3 is 14 residues. In germline, CDR1 is SQVTM, CDR2 ANQGSEA. V lost 6 bases and J 2 bases, leaving 16 bases between the germline ends. This CDR3 is CSVRATGRNYGYTF. Here the CDR3 DNA reads TGCAGCGTCAGGGCGACAGGAAGAAACTATGGCTACACCTTC.